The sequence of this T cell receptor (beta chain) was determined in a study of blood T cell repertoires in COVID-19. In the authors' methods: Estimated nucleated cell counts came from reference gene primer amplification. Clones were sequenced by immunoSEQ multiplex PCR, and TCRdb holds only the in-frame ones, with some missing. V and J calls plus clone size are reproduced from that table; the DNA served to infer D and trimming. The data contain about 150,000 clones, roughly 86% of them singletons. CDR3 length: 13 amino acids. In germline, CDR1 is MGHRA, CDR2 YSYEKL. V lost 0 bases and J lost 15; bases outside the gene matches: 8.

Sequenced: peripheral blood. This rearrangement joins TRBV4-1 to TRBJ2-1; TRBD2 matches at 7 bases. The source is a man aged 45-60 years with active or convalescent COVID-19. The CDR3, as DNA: TGCGCCAGCAGCCAAGATCTCGTGACTAGCCCGTTCTTC. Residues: CASSQDLVTSPFF.